Reported below is one T cell receptor (beta chain). Its antigen remains unidentified. The source of the sample is a study of neoadjuvant nivolumab and ipilimumab in lung cancer. Study-wide background: Patients got nivolumab 3 mg/kg on days 1, 15 and 29; combination added ipilimumab 1 mg/kg day 1.

Study-level findings and limits: Only two of four nivolumab-treated tumors gained richness and clonality by surgery. TCR receptors were sequenced in few samples.

The CDR3 extends over 15 amino acids. The germline gives CDR1 MDHEN, CDR2 SYDVKM. The J segment lost 4 bases and the V segment lost 8 bases, leaving 10 bases of the junction unmatched. TCRdb's table, derived via immunoSEQ multiplex PCR, lists solely in-frame clones and lacks some. Of 30,000 to 35,000 clones detected, 80% to 95% appear once; the ten largest clones hold 2% to 2.5%. The sample was peripheral blood, taken after neoadjuvant nivolumab, alone or with ipilimumab, at or shortly before surgery. The TCR sequence derives from an adult with non-small cell lung cancer. The genes are TRBV28 and TRBJ1-1; TRBD1 aligns across 10 bases. CDR3 region: CASLLRDRGTTEAFF. The DNA of the CDR3 is TGTGCCAGCCTCCTAAGGGACAGGGGAACCACTGAAGCTTTCTTT.